Following are 3 T cell receptor beta chains from one sample sequenced in a study of blood T cells in healthy people across ages. A second roughly 6 to 12 cycle PCR used barcoded and J-beta primers. TCRdb reprocessed the 5' RACE reads via MiXCR and lists one record per CDR3 protein. The sample records about 570,000 distinct CDR3 sequences, 25% to 30% being singletons. Sequences were obtained from blood. All receptors derive from a woman in her 70s in good health.

J is TRBJ1-2 and V is TRBV20-1, with D uncertain. CDR1 and CDR2 (germline): DFQATT, SNEGSKA (reference sequence). Trimming removed 6 bases at V and 6 bases at J, with 20 bases between. The CDR3 has 14 amino acids. CDR3 bases: TGCAGTGCCCTCAAACGGCTCCCAGAGGATGGCTACACCTTC. Its protein product is CSALKRLPEDGYTF.

This chain links TRBV20-1 with TRBJ1-5; maybe TRBD1 (5 bases). From germline, CDR1 is DFQATT and CDR2 SNEGSKA (reference sequence). This CDR3 has 12 amino acids. The germline V and J ends were trimmed by 5 bases and 4 bases, with 9 bases remaining between them. The CDR3 protein is CSASGQNQPQHF. Written as DNA, the CDR3 is TGCAGTGCTTCGGGGCAGAATCAGCCCCAGCATTTT.

This clonotype was counted between two and nine times. The rearrangement links TRBV14 to TRBJ2-6; maybe TRBD2 (5 bases). This CDR3 has 21 residues. The V gene's germline CDR1 is SGHDN and CDR2 FVKESK. Trimming cost V 0 bases and J 2 bases, with 23 bases left between them. The CDR3 spells CASSQDEGDIPFWAGANVLTF. CDR3 in DNA: TGTGCCAGCAGCCAAGACGAGGGTGACATTCCCTTTTGGGCTGGGGCCAACGTCCTGACTTTC. Full variable domain (outside the CDR3, taken from reference TRBV14 and TRBJ2-6): EAGVTQFPSHSVIEKGQTVTLRCDPISGHDNLYWYRRVMGKEIKFLLHFVKESKQDESGMPNNRFLAERTGGTYSTLKVQPAELEDSGVYFCASSQDEGDIPFWAGANVLTFGAGSRLTVL.